This entry lists 25 T cell receptor beta chains sequenced from one sample in a study of blood T cell repertoires in COVID-19. The assay was immunoSEQ multiplex PCR, and TCRdb's table has in-frame clones only and misses some. This table holds more than 150,000 clones, 80% found once. The specimen was peripheral blood. The receptors here all came from a man in his 60s with acute or convalescent COVID-19.

V is TRBV5-4 and J is TRBJ2-7; D is perhaps TRBD1 (6 bases). The CDR3 runs to 15 residues. Germline CDR1 and CDR2: SGHNT and YYREEE (reference sequence). V gave up 1 base and J gave up 5 bases, with 16 bases separating them. The CDR3 DNA reads TGTGCCAGCAGCTTGTTTCTTACAGGGACGGACGAGCAGTACTTC. This codes for CASSLFLTGTDEQYF.

V and J are TRBV19 and TRBJ1-5; D call uncertain. Germline V gives CDR1 LNHDA, CDR2 SQIVND (reference sequence). The CDR3 sequence is 12 residues long. The germline V and J ends were trimmed by 5 bases and 6 bases, with 8 bases remaining between them. The CDR3 region is CASSGGSQPQHF. CDR3 sequence (DNA): TGTGCCAGTAGTGGAGGGAGTCAGCCCCAGCATTTT.

The V gene is TRBV29-1, the J gene TRBJ1-1; the match to TRBD1 covers 9 bases. Germline V gene sequence: CDR1 SQVTM, CDR2 ANQGSEA. This CDR3 contains 14 residues. The V and J ends lost 4 bases and 4 bases, in that order; junction bases with no gene match: 7. For the CDR3, the DNA is TGCAGCGTTGGCTGGAAGACAGGGGGCACTGAAGCTTTCTTT. Translating gives CSVGWKTGGTEAFF.

The gene calls are TRBV27 and TRBJ1-2, with 9 bases aligning to TRBD1. V gave up 0 bases and J gave up 5 bases; unmatched junction bases: 4. The CDR3 sequence is 15 residues long. Germline V gene sequence: CDR1 MNHEY, CDR2 SMNVEV (reference sequence). This chain's CDR3 is CASSLSGTGWYGYTF. The CDR3 DNA reads as TGTGCCAGCAGTTTATCCGGGACAGGGTGGTATGGCTACACCTTC.

In this sample, this clone turned up a few times. V is TRBV6-5 and J is TRBJ2-7, with 7 bases matching TRBD2. The length of the CDR3 is 14 residues. V was pared by 4 bases and J by 3 bases, with 6 bases of the junction left unmatched. Germline V gives CDR1 MNHEY, CDR2 SVGAGI. CDR3 loop: CASSSGRGFYEQYF. Here the CDR3 DNA reads TGTGCCAGCAGTTCAGGGCGGGGGTTCTACGAGCAGTACTTC.

The sample holds a few counts of this clone. The V and J genes are TRBV28 and TRBJ1-2, with 9 bases fitting TRBD1. This CDR3 contains 15 residues. Per germline, CDR1 MDHEN and CDR2 SYDVKM. With 2 bases clipped from V and 4 bases from J, the junction kept 5 bases outside the gene matches. CDR3 in DNA: TGTGCCAGCAGTTTAACCGGGGGACAGGGCTATGGCTACACCTTC. This gives the protein CASSLTGGQGYGYTF.

The chain is built from TRBV11-3 and TRBJ2-3; D remains ambiguous. The CDR3 loop spans 15 amino acids. Germline CDR1 is SGHNT and CDR2 is YENEEA. V gave up 0 bases and J gave up 1 base, with 8 bases separating them. The CDR3 loop is CASSLEGPCTDTQYF. For the CDR3, the DNA is TGTGCCAGCAGCTTAGAGGGCCCATGCACAGATACGCAGTATTTT.

This clone showed up just once. This chain connects TRBV6-1 to TRBJ1-6; D is unclear. Germline values: CDR1 MNHNS, CDR2 SASEGT. This CDR3 contains 15 residues. V was clipped by 2 bases and J by 7 bases, with 12 bases between them. As DNA, the CDR3 is TGTGCCAGCAGTGAAATTGGCAGCGCGAATTCACCCCTCCACTTT. Amino acids: CASSEIGSANSPLHF.

The chain has TRBV7-9 and TRBJ2-1; 7 nucleotides agree with TRBD2. V lost 4 bases to trimming and J lost 10 bases; unmatched junction nucleotides: 4. Germline CDR1 reads SEHNR; CDR2 reads FQNEAQ (reference sequence). The CDR3 is 12 amino acids. CDR3 nucleotide sequence: TGTGCCAGCAGCTGGGGAGGGTACGAGCAGTTCTTC. Amino acid sequence: CASSWGGYEQFF.

Points on this clone: Other DNA sequences in the same sample also yield this CDR3. The rearrangement joins TRBV30 to TRBJ1-5, with 7 bases that match TRBD1. The CDR3 has 13 amino acids. CDR1 is GTSNPN and CDR2 is SVGIG in the germline V gene (reference sequence). Trimming took 3 bases from V and 4 from J; bases not matched to a gene: 3. The CDR3 bases are TGTGCCTGGAGCGTACAGGGGAATCAGCCCCAGCATTTT. Its translation: CAWSVQGNQPQHF.

The genes are TRBV7-2 and TRBJ2-7; possibly TRBD1 for D (6 bases). The CDR3 extends over 12 amino acids. The V end lost 4 bases, the J end lost 4 bases, and 8 bases lay between the germline ends. The germline V gene has CDR1 SGHTA and CDR2 FQGNSA. The CDR3 loop is CASSSTGYEQYF. CDR3 DNA: TGTGCCAGCAGCTCCACAGGGTACGAGCAGTACTTC.

V and J are TRBV10-3 and TRBJ2-7; weak D call: TRBD1 (6 bases). There are 14 residues in the CDR3. CDR1 and CDR2 from the germline V gene are ENHRY and SYGVKD. V lost 6 bases to trimming and J lost 4 bases, with 16 bases between them. The CDR3 DNA sequence: TGTGCCATCAGGGGAACAGGGTTTGGGTACGAGCAGTACTTC. Protein sequence: CAIRGTGFGYEQYF.

The chain carries TRBV6-1 and TRBJ1-2; 7 bases are shared with TRBD1. CDR3 length equals 16 residues. J lost 2 bases, V lost 3 bases, and 9 bases had no gene match. In germline, CDR1 is MNHNS, CDR2 SASEGT. CDR3 in DNA: TGTGCCAGCAGTGACCGGGACAGTTACATCAACTATGGCTACACCTTC. Its translation: CASSDRDSYINYGYTF.

With respect to this clone: This may be a read error: a much more frequent sequence differs by one nucleotide. J is TRBJ2-7 and V is TRBV3-1 (or the pseudogene TRBV3-2); D is undetermined. The CDR3 runs 11 residues. The V and J ends lost 6 bases and 0 bases respectively, with 3 bases between them. CDR1 is LGHDT and CDR2 is YNNKEL in the germline V gene (reference sequence). This chain's CDR3 is CASSYSYEQYF. The CDR3 DNA sequence: TGTGCCAGCAGTTACTCCTACGAGCAGTACTTC.

This chain links TRBV7-8 with TRBJ2-7; 10 nucleotides align to TRBD2. This CDR3 is built from 14 residues. The germline V gene encodes CDR1 SGHVS and CDR2 FQNEAQ. V lost 5 bases, J lost 0 bases, and 1 base stayed unmatched. The CDR3 spells CASSRLAGSYEQYF. The CDR3, as DNA: TGTGCCAGCAGCAGACTAGCGGGCTCCTACGAGCAGTACTTC.

The chain has TRBV6-2 or TRBV6-3 and TRBJ1-5; possible D gene TRBD1, 6 bases. Germline loops: CDR1 MNHEY, CDR2 SVGEGT. This CDR3 has 14 amino acids. V lost 1 base and J 6 bases, leaving 10 bases between the germline ends. The CDR3 loop reads CASSYLAGVQPQHF. CDR3 nucleotide sequence: TGTGCCAGCAGTTACTTGGCAGGGGTTCAGCCCCAGCATTTT.

V is TRBV7-2 and J is TRBJ2-5; 7 bases map to TRBD1. Unmatched junction bases numbered 6, after V lost 1 base and J lost 1 base. Germline values: CDR1 SGHTA, CDR2 FQGNSA. The CDR3 has 16 amino acids. CDR3 sequence (DNA): TGTGCCAGCAGCTTAGGTGGCAGGGGGTTCCAAGAGACCCAGTACTTC. It yields the protein CASSLGGRGFQETQYF.

V and J are TRBV6-1 and TRBJ2-7; 10 nucleotides line up with TRBD1. The J segment lost 5 bases and the V segment lost 5 bases, leaving 9 bases of the junction unmatched. The CDR3 has 15 residues. The germline CDR1 and CDR2 sequences are MNHNS and SASEGT. The CDR3 bases are TGTGCCAGCAGTCCCCGGGACAGGGGTTCGGACGAGCAGTACTTC. Translation gives CASSPRDRGSDEQYF.

A few counts support this clone. CDR3 amino acids: CASSYVSTGGGYTF. For the CDR3, the DNA is TGTGCCAGCAGTTACGTATCGACAGGGGGTGGCTACACCTTC. The chain combines TRBV6-5 with TRBJ1-2; the match to TRBD1 covers 9 bases. The CDR3 extends over 14 amino acids. The trim removed 2 bases at V and 7 bases at J, leaving 5 bases unmatched. CDR1 and CDR2 from the germline V gene are MNHEY and SVGAGI.

The chain recombines TRBV15 with TRBJ2-2; unclear D gene. The CDR3 has 13 amino acids. The V gene lost 2 bases and the J gene lost 4 bases, with 5 bases spanning the gap. CDR1 and CDR2 from the germline V gene are LNHNV and YYDKDF (reference sequence). The CDR3 DNA reads TGTGCCACCAGCAGATCCCTCACCGGGGAGCTGTTTTTT. Translated: CATSRSLTGELFF.

V and J are TRBV5-4 and TRBJ2-5, with D perhaps matching TRBD1 (6 bases). CDR3 length equals 16 residues. V lost 4 bases, J lost 1 base, and 17 bases lay in between. The germline V gene has CDR1 SGHNT and CDR2 YYREEE (reference sequence). The CDR3 DNA sequence: TGTGCCAGCAGCGCTGGGAATGGGGGCCTCCAAGAGACCCAGTACTTC. Its translation: CASSAGNGGLQETQYF.

This clone was recorded once. The chain combines TRBV7-3 with TRBJ2-6; 7 nucleotides align to TRBD1. This CDR3 is 17 amino acids long. CDR1 and CDR2 (germline): SGHTA, FQGTGA. V was clipped by 5 bases and J by 1 base; unmatched bases: 8. The CDR3 coding sequence is TGTGCCAGCAGCCCACCACGACAGGGATCTGGGGCCAACGTCCTGACTTTC. This translates into CASSPPRQGSGANVLTF.

The chain combines TRBV12-3 or TRBV12-4 with TRBJ1-1, with unresolved D. The CDR3 is 13 amino acids. V was pared by 2 bases and J by 1 base, with 5 bases between. The CDR3 is CASSLSTNTEAFF. The CDR3 nucleotides are TGTGCCAGCAGTTTAAGCACGAACACTGAAGCTTTCTTT.

This clone was detected only a few times. The chain uses TRBV28 and TRBJ1-5; TRBD1 is a possible D gene (6 bases). Germline V CDR1 and CDR2: MDHEN, SYDVKM. V was shortened by 6 bases and J by 12 bases, with 15 bases between the two germline ends. CDR3 length: 12 residues. The CDR3 is CASRGGEGLQHF. The CDR3 DNA reads TGTGCCAGCAGAGGGGGTGAAGGTCTCCAGCATTTT. Combining the CDR3 with reference TRBV28 and TRBJ1-5 gives the whole variable domain DVKVTQSSRYLVKRTGEKVFLECVQDMDHENMFWYRQDPGLGLRLIYFSYDVKMKEKGDIPEGYSVSREKKERFSLILESASTNQTSMYLCASRGGEGLQHFGDGTRLSIL.

The chain links TRBV5-5 to TRBJ1-1; 8 bases match TRBD1. The germline V gene encodes CDR1 SGHKS and CDR2 YYEKEE (reference sequence). The CDR3 is 13 amino acids. The V segment lost 4 bases and the J segment 11 bases; nucleotides outside the gene matches: 10. Here the CDR3 DNA reads TGTGCCAGCAGCCGGACAGGGCTACTTGGGGCTTTCTTT. This encodes CASSRTGLLGAFF.